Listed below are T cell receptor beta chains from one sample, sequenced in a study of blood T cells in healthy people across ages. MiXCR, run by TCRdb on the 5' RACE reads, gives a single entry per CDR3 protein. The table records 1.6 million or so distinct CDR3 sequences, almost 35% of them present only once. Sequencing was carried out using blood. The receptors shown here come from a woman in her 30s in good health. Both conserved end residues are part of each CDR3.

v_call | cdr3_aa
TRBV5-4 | CASSSGRGSGRVDNEQFF
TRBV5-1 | CASSSSTGTGELFF
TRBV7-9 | CASSLSQGGKNTEAFF
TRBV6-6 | CASSYGQNSYEQYF
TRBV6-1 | CASSEGAGVTSEQFF
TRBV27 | CASTRGRAGVFDEQFF
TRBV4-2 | CASSQDRGGPYEQYF
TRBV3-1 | CASSPFKGGKQETQYF
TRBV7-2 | CAGSLAGGWKDTQYF
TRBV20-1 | CSARDSRVIYNEQFF
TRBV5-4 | CASSFDPPSLTDTQYF
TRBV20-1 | CSADRRTKSTDTQYF
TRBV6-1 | CASSVGAGGFYEQYF
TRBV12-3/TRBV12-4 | CASSSSSGQETQYF
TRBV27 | CASSTNRGRAHEQYF
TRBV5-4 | CASSFEGGKDTQYF
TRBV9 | CASSPTLRGHGYEQYF
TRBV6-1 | CASSQSEETQYF
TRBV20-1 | CSAEGLVNEQFF
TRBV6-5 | CASSKIRGHFSYTF
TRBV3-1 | CASSQETGGAFF
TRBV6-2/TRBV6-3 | CASSPEPDKQYF
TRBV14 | CASSFAAGPTGELFF
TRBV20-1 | CSASLTRGGAYEQYF
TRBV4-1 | CASSQARVGEKLFF
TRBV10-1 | CASSAYRDGGYTF
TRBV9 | CASSGLSSGTDTQYF
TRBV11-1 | CASSLQQGARETQYF
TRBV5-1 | CASRGPGLEGPSSYEQYF
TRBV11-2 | CASKLTTGRDSYNEQFF
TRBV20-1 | CSATKAGDYNEQFF
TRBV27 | CASSSGLAELRVQYF
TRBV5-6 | CASSRRATGFGEQYF
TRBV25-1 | CASSEPGQGGRGYTF
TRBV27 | CASSLGQLGVGTEAFF
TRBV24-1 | CATSDSGTGPGGTQYF
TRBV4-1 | CASSNDRLYGYTF
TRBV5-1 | CANPSGTDTQYF
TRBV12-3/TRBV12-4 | CAIPGLETGELFF
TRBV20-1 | CSGPERSYNEQFF
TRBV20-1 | CSAVTQNEQFF
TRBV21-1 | CASSLTRIENIQYF
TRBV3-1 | CASSQERPGEAGGRRDTQYF